This TCR beta chain derives from a study of glioma-infiltrating T cells. The iRepertoire nested amplicon-rescue multiplex PCR amplified TCR alpha and beta CDR3s from RNA. One entry per CDR3 protein, called by TCRdb with MiXCR from the multiplex PCR reads. The sample gives approximately 110,000 distinct CDR3 sequences, roughly 25% of which show up once; roughly 15% is in the top ten. This clonotype was seen many times. With V trimmed by 2 bases and J by 9 bases, 14 bases remained unmatched. Germline V gene lookup returns CDR1 SEHNR and CDR2 FQNEAQ (reference sequence). The CDR3 has 17 amino acids. The sequencing sample was made of glioma tissue, nonneoplastic brain tissue, or PBMCs (not recorded which). V is TRBV7-9 and J is TRBJ2-1; 9 bases map to TRBD1. The clonotype originates from a human donor with low-grade glioma or glioblastoma, undergoing nonglioma brain surgery, or in good health (not recorded which). CDR3 loop: CASSLPLTGGKFGEQFF. The CDR3 DNA reads TGTGCCAGCAGCTTACCCCTGACAGGGGGAAAGTTTGGTGAGCAGTTCTTC.